This T cell receptor beta chain emerged from a study of beta chain features in type 1 diabetes. In the study overall: Across the samples, roughly 99 million sorted cells were examined in total.

Notes on this clone: Its specificity is not known.

cDNA synthesis used the whole RNA isolate, giving expressed TCRB sequences. Only in-frame clones appear in the TCRdb table, and some are missing; sequencing was by immunoSEQ multiplex PCR. The sample consists of approximately 140,000 clones, approximately 10% of them appearing once. General observations from the study: Moderately but significantly shorter TCRB CDR3s were found in Type 1 diabetes patients in all four CD4+ subsets.

This TCR came from a young man with type 1 diabetes. The sequencing sample was made of central memory CD4+ T cells from blood.

The CDR3 DNA reads as TGTGCCAGCAGCTTGGAGTCCTACACAGATACGCAGTATTTT. Translating gives CASSLESYTDTQYF. The chain employs TRBV5-8 and TRBJ2-3; unclear D gene. This CDR3 spans 14 amino acids. Germline lookup yields CDR1 SGHTS and CDR2 YDEGEE. The V end lost 0 bases, the J end lost 2 bases, and 7 bases lay between the germline ends.